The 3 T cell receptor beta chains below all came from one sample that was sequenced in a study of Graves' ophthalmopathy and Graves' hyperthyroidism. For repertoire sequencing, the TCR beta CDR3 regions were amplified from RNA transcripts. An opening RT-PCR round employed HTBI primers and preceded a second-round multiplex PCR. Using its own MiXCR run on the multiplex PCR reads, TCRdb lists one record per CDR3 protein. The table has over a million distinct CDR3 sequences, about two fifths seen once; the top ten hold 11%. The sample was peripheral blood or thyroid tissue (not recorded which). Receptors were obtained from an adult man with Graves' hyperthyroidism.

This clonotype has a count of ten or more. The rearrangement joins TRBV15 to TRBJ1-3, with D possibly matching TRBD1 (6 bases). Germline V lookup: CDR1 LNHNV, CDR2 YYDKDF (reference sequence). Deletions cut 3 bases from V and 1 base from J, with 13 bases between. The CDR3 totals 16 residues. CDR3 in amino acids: CATSREPTGSGNTIYF. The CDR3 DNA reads TGTGCCACCAGCAGGGAACCGACAGGTTCTGGAAACACCATATATTTT.

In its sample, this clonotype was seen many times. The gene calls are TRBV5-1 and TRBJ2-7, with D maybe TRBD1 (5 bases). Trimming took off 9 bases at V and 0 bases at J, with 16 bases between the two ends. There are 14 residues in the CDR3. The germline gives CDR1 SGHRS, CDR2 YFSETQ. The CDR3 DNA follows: TGCGCCACACAACCAGGGTCCAACTCCTACGAGCAGTACTTC. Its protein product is CATQPGSNSYEQYF.

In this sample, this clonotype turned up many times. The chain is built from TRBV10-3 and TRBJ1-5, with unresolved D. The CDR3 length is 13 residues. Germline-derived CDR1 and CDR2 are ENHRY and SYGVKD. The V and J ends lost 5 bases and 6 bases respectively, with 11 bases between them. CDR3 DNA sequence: TGTGCCATCAGTCGTGAACACCGTCAGCCCCAGCATTTT. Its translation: CAISREHRQPQHF.